The 5 T cell receptor beta chains below come from one sample, sequenced in a study of blood T cell repertoires in COVID-19. Using immunoSEQ multiplex PCR, the repertoire was profiled, and TCRdb retains in-frame clones only, with some absent. The data contain 260,000 or so clones, over 75% of them singletons. Sequenced input: peripheral blood. These receptors were obtained from a human donor in a cohort sampled during active COVID-19.

The chain recombines TRBV28 with TRBJ1-1; D unresolved. The CDR3 is 12 residues long. The V gene lost 2 bases and the J gene lost 6 bases, with 7 bases spanning the gap. The V gene's germline CDR1 is MDHEN and CDR2 SYDVKM. The CDR3 protein is CASSLSHSEAFF. The CDR3 nucleotides are TGTGCCAGCAGTTTAAGTCACTCTGAAGCTTTCTTT.

V gene TRBV5-1 combines with J gene TRBJ2-7, with 7 positions matching TRBD1. The V segment lost 3 bases and the J segment 10 bases; nucleotides outside the gene matches: 4. This CDR3 has 11 amino acids. Germline values: CDR1 SGHRS, CDR2 YFSETQ. CDR3: CASSSTGNQYF. In nucleotides, the CDR3 is TGCGCCAGCAGCTCGACAGGGAATCAGTACTTC.

The chain uses TRBV4-3 and TRBJ2-5; 8 bases map to TRBD1. The CDR3 is 16 residues long. Germline V gene sequence: CDR1 LGHNA, CDR2 YSLEER. With 1 base clipped from V and 3 bases from J, the junction kept 7 bases outside the gene matches. The CDR3 region is CASSQGQGASKETQYF. CDR3 DNA: TGCGCCAGCAGCCAAGGCCAGGGGGCATCCAAAGAGACCCAGTACTTC.

To note about this clone: Its ends do not fully match the called genes, so a read error is possible. V usage is TRBV14 and J usage is TRBJ1-6; 10 bases fit TRBD1. Germline CDR1 reads SGHDN; CDR2 reads FVKESK. This CDR3 has 20 amino acids. The DNA of the CDR3 is TGTGCCAGCAGTCAAGATTTGTGGGACAGGGGACGTCTTTTGAATTCACCCCTCCACTTT. Its protein product is CASSQDLWDRGRLLNSPLHF.

The V gene is TRBV2, the J gene TRBJ1-5; the match to TRBD1 covers 8 bases. Germline V lookup: CDR1 SNHLY, CDR2 FYNNEI. The CDR3 is 13 residues long. With 7 bases clipped from V and 7 bases from J, the junction kept 6 bases outside the gene matches. CDR3 in amino acids: CASNGQGGQPQHF. The CDR3 DNA reads TGTGCCAGCAACGGACAGGGAGGCCAGCCCCAGCATTTT.